The 26 T cell receptor beta chains below come from one sample, sequenced in a study of blood T cell repertoires in COVID-19 (dated by TCRdb to about 2020). Libraries were made using the immunoSEQ multiplex PCR assay. TCRdb mirrors the immuneACCESS table, restricted to in-frame sequences. Some clones are absent from its copies; in checked studies, under half trace to an unresolved V gene, and the reason for the others is unknown. For this sample there are nearly 350,000 clones; approximately 91% appear just once. More than 5.5% of the sample goes to the ten largest clones. Sequenced sample: peripheral blood. The source of these receptors is an older woman with COVID-19, enrolled during active disease.

Regarding this clone: A junction end diverges from the germline sequence, so it may reflect a read error. The chain uses TRBV12-3 or TRBV12-4 and TRBJ2-7; D is perhaps TRBD2 (5 bases). The CDR3 runs to 11 residues. For the CDR3, the DNA is TGTGCTAGCAAATGGGAGACCGAGCAGTACTTC. It translates to CASKWETEQYF.

This sequence joins TRBV29-1 and TRBJ2-7, with 7 nucleotides matching TRBD1. The V gene's germline CDR1 is SQVTM and CDR2 ANQGSEA. V lost 6 bases to trimming and J lost 5 bases; unmatched junction nucleotides: 10. The CDR3 totals 13 residues. DNA for the CDR3: TGCAGCGTCCAAAACAGGGGTACCCACGAGCAGTACTTC. This gives the protein CSVQNRGTHEQYF.

This clone appeared once. The J gene is TRBJ2-1, the V gene TRBV9, with D maybe TRBD2 (5 bases). Germline CDR1 and CDR2: SGDLS and YYNGEE. There are 16 residues in the CDR3. The V gene lost 4 bases and the J gene lost 0 bases, with 14 bases spanning the gap. CDR3 nucleotides: TGTGCCAGCAGCCTAAGGACGGGAAGCTCCTACAATGAGCAGTTCTTC. Translation gives CASSLRTGSSYNEQFF. Drawing the rest from reference TRBV9 and TRBJ2-1, the complete variable domain is DSGVTQTPKHLITATGQRVTLRCSPRSGDLSVYWYQQSLDQGLQFLIQYYNGEERAKGNILERFSAQQFPDLHSELNLSSLELGDSALYFCASSLRTGSSYNEQFFGPGTRLTVL.

The V and J genes are TRBV30 and TRBJ2-1, with D perhaps TRBD1 (6 bases). V was trimmed by 7 bases and J by 3 bases, leaving 13 bases between them. Germline loops: CDR1 GTSNPN, CDR2 SVGIG (reference sequence). This CDR3 is 13 amino acids long. The CDR3 protein is CALGQGFYNEQFF. CDR3 DNA sequence: TGTGCCTTGGGGCAGGGGTTCTACAATGAGCAGTTCTTC. Complete variable domain (other parts from reference TRBV30 and TRBJ2-1): SQTIHQWPATLVQPVGSPLSLECTVEGTSNPNLYWYRQAAGRGLQLLFYSVGIGQISSEVPQNLSASRPQDRQFILSSKKLLLSDSGFYLCALGQGFYNEQFFGPGTRLTVL.

The chain is built from TRBV19 and TRBJ1-6; D is uncertain. The CDR3 runs to 14 residues. The V end lost 3 bases, the J end lost 7 bases, and 10 bases lay between the germline ends. Per germline, CDR1 LNHDA and CDR2 SQIVND (reference sequence). The CDR3 DNA is TGTGCCAGTAGTATTACCCAGGCAAATTCACCCCTCCACTTT. This sequence encodes CASSITQANSPLHF.

Note on this clone: This sample includes further DNA sequences coding for the same CDR3. The rearrangement links TRBV5-1 to TRBJ2-7; D remains unclear. The length of the CDR3 is 11 residues. V was clipped by 3 bases and J by 1 base, with 2 bases between them. CDR1 is SGHRS and CDR2 is YFSETQ in the germline V gene. DNA of the CDR3: TGCGCCAGCAGCTCTTCCTACGAGCAGTACTTC. This translates into CASSSSYEQYF.

The chain has TRBV19 and TRBJ2-6; TRBD1 is a possible D gene (5 bases). The V gene lost 9 bases and the J gene lost 4 bases, with 16 bases spanning the gap. Germline loops: CDR1 LNHDA, CDR2 SQIVND (reference sequence). The CDR3 is 15 residues long. The CDR3 region has the DNA TGTGCCAGCACAAGACAGTCTCACGGGGCCAACGTCCTGACTTTC. This encodes CASTRQSHGANVLTF.

This clone was counted between two and nine times. In the same sample, other DNA sequences code for this CDR3. The chain uses TRBV27 and TRBJ1-2; a weak D match, TRBD1 (6 bases). V was cut by 2 bases and J by 4 bases, with 8 bases left in between. Germline V gives CDR1 MNHEY, CDR2 SMNVEV (reference sequence). CDR3 length equals 13 residues. The CDR3 spells CASSLGGGYGYTF. DNA of the CDR3: TGTGCCAGCAGTTTAGGGGGCGGCTATGGCTACACCTTC.

This clone was counted between two and nine times. This chain joins TRBV5-6 and TRBJ2-7, with D uncertain. The CDR3 consists of 13 residues. CDR1 SGHDT and CDR2 YYEEEE come from the germline V gene. The V and J ends lost 4 bases and 1 base respectively, with 9 bases between them. CDR3 DNA sequence: TGTGCCAGCAGCCCGGAGTGGTCCTACGAGCAGTACTTC. It encodes CASSPEWSYEQYF.

This chain connects TRBV19 to TRBJ1-2; unclear D gene. The CDR3 covers 14 residues. Between the trimmed V and J ends, which lost 11 bases and 5 bases, there was a span of 21 bases. Looked up from germline, CDR1 is LNHDA and CDR2 is SQIVND (reference sequence). The CDR3 loop is CASLPEGYTYGYTF. In DNA form, the CDR3 reads TGTGCCTCACTCCCCGAGGGATACACTTATGGCTACACCTTC.

The chain joins TRBV5-1 to TRBJ2-4; no reliable D call. V was cut by 0 bases and J by 5 bases, with 15 bases left in between. This CDR3 has 16 residues. Germline-derived CDR1 and CDR2 are SGHRS and YFSETQ. The CDR3 loop reads CASSLEPLRKENIQYF. The CDR3 nucleotides read TGCGCCAGCAGCTTGGAACCCCTCAGGAAGGAAAACATTCAGTACTTC.

The chain recombines TRBV7-7 with TRBJ2-5; 10 nucleotides align to TRBD2. With V trimmed by 0 bases and J by 5 bases, 6 bases remained unmatched. The germline gives CDR1 SSHAT, CDR2 FNYEAQ (reference sequence). The CDR3 is 16 amino acids. The CDR3 DNA reads as TGTGCCAGCAGCTTAGCGCTAGCGGGGGTACGGGAGACCCAGTACTTC. Translating gives CASSLALAGVRETQYF.

Concerning this clone: Different DNA sequences within this sample yield the same CDR3. The CDR3 sequence: CATSDTTGGNTEAFF. CDR3 coding DNA: TGTGCCACCAGTGATACTACCGGTGGGAACACTGAAGCTTTCTTT. V and J are TRBV24-1 and TRBJ1-1, with unresolved D. The length of the CDR3 is 15 residues. The germline CDR1 and CDR2 sequences are KGHDR and SFDVKD. The V end lost 3 bases, the J end lost 1 base, and 11 bases lay between the germline ends.

This clone was counted a single time. The rearrangement uses TRBV9 and TRBJ1-2; 11 nucleotides match TRBD1. The CDR3 consists of 15 residues. V lost 3 bases to trimming and J lost 2 bases; unmatched junction nucleotides: 3. Germline V gene sequence: CDR1 SGDLS, CDR2 YYNGEE. CDR3: CASSAGTGGNYGYTF. The CDR3, as DNA: TGTGCCAGCAGCGCCGGGACAGGGGGGAACTATGGCTACACCTTC. The variable domain in full, with the rest retrieved from reference TRBV9 and TRBJ1-2, is DSGVTQTPKHLITATGQRVTLRCSPRSGDLSVYWYQQSLDQGLQFLIQYYNGEERAKGNILERFSAQQFPDLHSELNLSSLELGDSALYFCASSAGTGGNYGYTFGSGTRLTVV.

This rearrangement joins TRBV20-1 to TRBJ1-2; TRBD1 matches at 7 bases. The J segment lost 4 bases and the V segment lost 3 bases, leaving 5 bases of the junction unmatched. Germline CDR1 reads DFQATT; CDR2 reads SNEGSKA (reference sequence). The CDR3 is 13 amino acids. The DNA for the CDR3 is TGCAGTGCTAGTACGACAGGGTTCTATGGCTACACCTTC. This encodes CSASTTGFYGYTF.

The chain links TRBV12-3 or TRBV12-4 to TRBJ1-5, with D hard to call. The CDR3 spans 11 residues. Trimming cost V 6 bases and J 4 bases, with 4 bases left between them. The CDR3 nucleotides read TGTGCCAGCAGCTATAATCAGCCCCAGCATTTT. Amino acid sequence: CASSYNQPQHF.

The chain carries TRBV9 and TRBJ1-1; no definite D call. Germline V lookup: CDR1 SGDLS, CDR2 YYNGEE. The CDR3 is 14 residues long. V lost 0 bases, J lost 1 base, and 7 bases lay in between. The CDR3 is CASSVGSGNTEAFF. The CDR3 region has the DNA TGTGCCAGCAGCGTAGGGTCAGGGAACACTGAAGCTTTCTTT.

The chain uses TRBV6-5 and TRBJ1-6; D perhaps matches TRBD1 (5 bases). V was trimmed by 4 bases and J by 6 bases, leaving 10 bases between them. The CDR3 is made up of 14 amino acids. CDR1 MNHEY and CDR2 SVGAGI come from the germline V gene. The CDR3 loop reads CASSWSGVNSPLHF. The CDR3 bases are TGTGCCAGCAGTTGGTCGGGGGTTAATTCACCCCTCCACTTT.

CDR3 nucleotides: TGTGCCAGCAGAGTCAGGGGACCCTACGAGCAGTACTTC. It codes for CASRVRGPYEQYF. The chain is built from TRBV2 and TRBJ2-7; possible D gene TRBD1, 6 bases. The ends were cut back, 6 bases at V and 2 bases at J, with 11 bases in the middle. CDR3 length: 13 residues. Germline V gives CDR1 SNHLY, CDR2 FYNNEI.

The chain couples TRBV6-5 to TRBJ1-1; D perhaps matches TRBD1 (5 bases). CDR3 size: 14 residues. Trimming took off 7 bases at V and 3 bases at J, with 15 bases between the two ends. Germline CDR1 reads MNHEY; CDR2 reads SVGAGI. CDR3 DNA sequence: TGTGCCAGCACCACCTGGAGGGGTGACACTGAAGCTTTCTTT. This translates into CASTTWRGDTEAFF.

The chain has TRBV7-6 and TRBJ1-5, with 9 bases lining up with TRBD1. The CDR3 runs to 15 residues. Per germline, CDR1 SGHVS and CDR2 FNYEAQ. The V and J ends lost 5 bases and 1 base, in that order; junction bases with no gene match: 3. In DNA form, the CDR3 reads TGTGCCAGCAGCGTTGGGACAGGGAGCAATCAGCCCCAGCATTTT. Encoded protein: CASSVGTGSNQPQHF.

The V call is TRBV30, the J call TRBJ2-1, with 12 bases identical to TRBD2. J lost 6 bases, V lost 2 bases, and 11 bases had no gene match. There are 17 residues in the CDR3. The germline V gene encodes CDR1 GTSNPN and CDR2 SVGIG (reference sequence). The CDR3 sequence is CAWSLSSGGAWRNEQFF. CDR3 in DNA: TGTGCCTGGAGTCTATCTAGCGGGGGGGCCTGGCGCAATGAGCAGTTCTTC.

V usage is TRBV7-2 and J usage is TRBJ1-5, with D uncertain. Germline loops: CDR1 SGHTA, CDR2 FQGNSA. CDR3 length: 15 residues. V was clipped by 1 base and J by 0 bases, with 7 bases between them. Here the CDR3 DNA reads TGTGCCAGCAGCTTAGTACGGAGTAGCAATCAGCCCCAGCATTTT. Translation gives CASSLVRSSNQPQHF.

The V call is TRBV12-3 or TRBV12-4, the J call TRBJ1-2; a possible D gene is TRBD1 (6 bases). V was trimmed by 5 bases and J by 8 bases, leaving 15 bases between them. The CDR3 extends over 13 amino acids. The CDR3 coding sequence is TGTGCCAGCAGTCCCGGGACACGAGTAGGCTACACCTTC. Residues: CASSPGTRVGYTF.

The sample holds one count of this clone. The rearrangement links TRBV2 to TRBJ1-1, with a possible D match to TRBD1 (6 bases). Germline CDR1 and CDR2: SNHLY and FYNNEI. CDR3 size: 15 residues. The V end was cut by 2 bases, the J end by 1 base, with 11 bases between. The CDR3 nucleotides read TGTGCCAGCAGTGAACCCGGACAGTGGAACACTGAAGCTTTCTTT. Protein: CASSEPGQWNTEAFF.

The chain employs TRBV2 and TRBJ1-5; D unclear. V was shortened by 4 bases and J by 4 bases, with 5 bases between the two germline ends. The CDR3 is 12 amino acids. Per germline, CDR1 SNHLY and CDR2 FYNNEI. As DNA, the CDR3 is TGTGCCAGCAGTGCCCCTAATCAGCCCCAGCATTTT. Translated, it gives CASSAPNQPQHF.